These T cell receptor beta chains were read from a single sample in a study of shared clonotypes between healthy human individuals. Sequencing was performed with immunoSEQ multiplex PCR; in TCRdb, only in-frame clones are kept and a portion is missing. The repertoire consists of approximately 240,000 clones, with just over 65% occurring once and the leading ten covering 11%. The sequenced sample was memory CD4+ T cells sorted from blood. Receptors originate from a man aged 25 to 40 in good health. The CDR3 runs from the conserved cysteine through the conserved F or W. The order of the fields is J gene, V gene, D gene, clone size, CDR3 DNA, CDR3 protein. D genes are given only for firm matches. Size values are once, few and many counts, or a class for expanded clones, and some rows have none.

J gene: TRBJ1-5; V gene: TRBV11-2; D gene: TRBD1; clone size: many; CDR3 DNA: TGTGCCAGCAGTCGACAGGGTTGGAGCAATCAGCCCCAGCATTTT; CDR3 protein: CASSRQGWSNQPQHF
J gene: TRBJ1-5; V gene: TRBV6-1; D gene: -; clone size: -; CDR3 DNA: TGTGCCAGCACCGCACCAGGGATGGCCCAGCATTTT; CDR3 protein: CASTAPGMAQHF
J gene: TRBJ2-7; V gene: TRBV27; D gene: -; clone size: -; CDR3 DNA: TGTGCCAGCATGGGCTGGGGGGCAAAGGGCTCCTACGAGCAGTACTTC; CDR3 protein: CASMGWGAKGSYEQYF
J gene: TRBJ2-7; V gene: TRBV7-8; D gene: -; clone size: -; CDR3 DNA: TGTGCCAGCAGCTTAGCGAGGTTCCCTTCCTACGAGCAGTACTTC; CDR3 protein: CASSLARFPSYEQYF
J gene: TRBJ1-1; V gene: TRBV2; D gene: -; clone size: few; CDR3 DNA: TGTGCCAGCAGTTCTGACGGTGGTGAAGCTTTCTTT; CDR3 protein: CASSSDGGEAFF
J gene: TRBJ1-1; V gene: TRBV18; D gene: TRBD1; clone size: -; CDR3 DNA: TGTGCCAGCTCACCCCGGAACAGGGGGCGTACTGAAGCTTTCTTT; CDR3 protein: CASSPRNRGRTEAFF
J gene: TRBJ2-2; V gene: TRBV5-1; D gene: TRBD2; clone size: -; CDR3 DNA: TGCGCCACGCAGTTTCTAGCGGGTGCTAACACCGGGGAGCTGTTTTTT; CDR3 protein: CATQFLAGANTGELFF
J gene: TRBJ1-2; V gene: TRBV19; D gene: -; clone size: -; CDR3 DNA: TGTGCCAGTAAAGTTGGTGCTCCCGGCTATGGCTACACCTTC; CDR3 protein: CASKVGAPGYGYTF
J gene: TRBJ2-3; V gene: TRBV11-2; D gene: TRBD1; clone size: -; CDR3 DNA: TGTGCCAGCAGCTCCATCCAGACAGGGGCAGATACGCAGTATTTT; CDR3 protein: CASSSIQTGADTQYF
J gene: TRBJ2-7; V gene: TRBV6-6; D gene: -; clone size: once; CDR3 DNA: TGTGCCAGCAGTCCCAGGGCGAGCTCCTACGAGCAGTACTTC; CDR3 protein: CASSPRASSYEQYF
J gene: TRBJ1-4; V gene: TRBV6-5; D gene: -; clone size: -; CDR3 DNA: TGTGCCAGCAGTTCGCAGGCCGCAACTAATGAAAAACTGTTTTTT; CDR3 protein: CASSSQAATNEKLFF
J gene: TRBJ1-4; V gene: TRBV5-4; D gene: TRBD1; clone size: -; CDR3 DNA: TGTGCCAGCAGCTTCGGGGACAGGGCAGTTCAAAAACTGTTTTTT; CDR3 protein: CASSFGDRAVQKLFF
J gene: TRBJ2-3; V gene: TRBV27; D gene: TRBD2; clone size: -; CDR3 DNA: TGTGCCAGCAGGCCTCAGACTAGCGGGATTCGCACAGATACGCAGTATTTT; CDR3 protein: CASRPQTSGIRTDTQYF
J gene: TRBJ2-7; V gene: TRBV11-2; D gene: -; clone size: once; CDR3 DNA: TGTGCCAGCAGCCCATTAAGTCGCTACGAGCAGTACTTC; CDR3 protein: CASSPLSRYEQYF
J gene: TRBJ2-2; V gene: TRBV19; D gene: -; clone size: -; CDR3 DNA: TGTGCCAGTAGGGTGGTCAGCGGCACCGGGGAGCTGTTTTTT; CDR3 protein: CASRVVSGTGELFF
J gene: TRBJ2-7; V gene: TRBV2; D gene: -; clone size: -; CDR3 DNA: TGTGCCAGCAGTGAACAGAGCTCCTACGAGCAGTACTTC; CDR3 protein: CASSEQSSYEQYF
J gene: TRBJ1-1; V gene: TRBV27; D gene: -; clone size: many; CDR3 DNA: TGTGCCAGCAGTTATTTCGGTGCATCTGGGTTGAACACTGAAGCTTTCTTT; CDR3 protein: CASSYFGASGLNTEAFF
J gene: TRBJ1-2; V gene: TRBV6-1; D gene: -; clone size: -; CDR3 DNA: TGTGCCAGCGCAGGCATCGGCCCCAATGGCTACACCTTC; CDR3 protein: CASAGIGPNGYTF
J gene: TRBJ2-3; V gene: TRBV6-1; D gene: -; clone size: -; CDR3 DNA: TGTGCCAGCATGGCTAGCTGGGGCACAGATACGCAGTATTTT; CDR3 protein: CASMASWGTDTQYF
J gene: TRBJ2-1; V gene: TRBV5-1; D gene: TRBD1; clone size: few; CDR3 DNA: TGCGCCAGCAGCCTTTCTTCGGGGACAGGGAGACACAATGAGCAGTTCTTC; CDR3 protein: CASSLSSGTGRHNEQFF